The 23 T cell receptor beta chains reported below all come from one sample, sequenced in a study of blood T cell repertoires in COVID-19. Some clones are missing from TCRdb's copy, which holds only in-frame ones; the method was immunoSEQ multiplex PCR. Among over 300,000 clones listed, almost 85% were seen once. Material for sequencing was peripheral blood. The receptors originated from a human donor in a cohort sampled during active COVID-19.

The V and J genes are TRBV4-1 and TRBJ2-2, with 9 bases identical to TRBD1. The CDR3 consists of 17 residues. Germline V gene data show CDR1 as MGHRA and CDR2 as YSYEKL. V lost 2 bases to trimming and J lost 0 bases; unmatched junction nucleotides: 4. The CDR3 nucleotides read TGCGCCAGCAGCCAAACCGGGACAGGGTCGAACACCGGGGAGCTGTTTTTT. Translation gives CASSQTGTGSNTGELFF.

The chain employs TRBV3-1 (or the pseudogene TRBV3-2) and TRBJ2-7; 8 bases are shared with TRBD1. This CDR3 region has 14 residues. J lost 5 bases, V lost 1 base, and 4 bases had no gene match. Looked up from germline, CDR1 is LGHDT and CDR2 is YNNKEL (reference sequence). CDR3 protein: CASSQVARGHEQYF. DNA of the CDR3: TGTGCCAGCAGCCAAGTTGCCAGGGGGCACGAGCAGTACTTC.

The chain uses TRBV21-1 and TRBJ1-5; TRBD1, the table's D call, was not compared with the DNA. TRBV21-1 is classified as a pseudogene. This CDR3 has 19 residues. The CDR3 sequence is CASSKTDRVNIYSNQPQHF. CDR3 sequence (DNA): TGTGCCAGCAGCAAAACCGACAGGGTCAACATTTATAGCAATCAGCCCCAGCATTTT.

This chain connects TRBV6-4 to TRBJ2-3; the match to TRBD2 covers 9 bases. V trimming: 0 bases; J trimming: 0 bases; junction bases outside the gene matches: 4. The CDR3 length is 17 residues. Germline loops: CDR1 MRHNA, CDR2 SNTAGT. The CDR3 coding sequence is TGTGCCAGCAGTGACTCCCCGAGCGGGGGGAGCACAGATACGCAGTATTTT. It codes for CASSDSPSGGSTDTQYF.

The CDR3 loop is CAWSASGGVSEQFF. CDR3 DNA: TGTGCCTGGAGTGCATCGGGGGGAGTGAGTGAGCAGTTCTTC. The genes are TRBV30 and TRBJ2-1; TRBD2 matches 7 bases. J lost 9 bases, V lost 1 base, and 9 bases had no gene match. The CDR3 sequence is 14 residues long. CDR1 is GTSNPN, CDR2 SVGIG, per germline (reference sequence).

The chain recombines TRBV10-1 with TRBJ2-6; D perhaps matches TRBD2 (5 bases). The germline V gene has CDR1 WNHNN and CDR2 SYGVQD (reference sequence). This CDR3 comprises 16 residues. Trimming took 5 bases from V and 0 from J, leaving 11 bases between them. The chain's CDR3 is CASSPDFSSGANVLTF. Here the CDR3 DNA reads TGCGCCAGCAGTCCGGACTTTAGCTCTGGGGCCAACGTCCTGACTTTC.

This clone was counted a single time. The chain joins TRBV5-1 to TRBJ2-3, with TRBD2 identical over 12 bases. This CDR3 comprises 15 residues. V was clipped by 2 bases and J by 4 bases; unmatched bases: 2. Germline CDR1 SGHRS, CDR2 YFSETQ. The CDR3 is CASSFPSGRADTQYF. The CDR3 region has the DNA TGCGCCAGCAGCTTCCCTAGCGGGAGGGCAGATACGCAGTATTTT. The full variable domain, completed using reference TRBV5-1 and TRBJ2-3, is KAGVTQTPRYLIKTRGQQVTLSCSPISGHRSVSWYQQTPGQGLQFLFEYFSETQRNKGNFPGRFSGRQFSNSRSEMNVSTLELGDSALYLCASSFPSGRADTQYFGPGTRLTVL.

This clone was observed a single time. J is TRBJ2-7 and V is TRBV5-1; TRBD1 is a possible D gene (6 bases). V was shortened by 0 bases and J by 2 bases, with 15 bases between the two germline ends. The V gene's germline CDR1 is SGHRS and CDR2 YFSETQ. CDR3 size: 16 residues. The CDR3 DNA sequence: TGCGCCAGCAGCTTGGGGGGGACAATGGGTCCCTACGAGCAGTACTTC. It translates to CASSLGGTMGPYEQYF.

The chain uses TRBV6-5 and TRBJ2-3; the match to TRBD2 covers 10 bases. Per the germline V gene, CDR1 is MNHEY and CDR2 is SVGAGI. J lost 3 bases, V lost 4 bases, and 4 bases had no gene match. The CDR3 extends over 15 amino acids. Here the CDR3 reads CASSFSGGITDTQYF. The CDR3 DNA reads as TGTGCCAGCAGTTTTAGCGGGGGGATTACAGATACGCAGTATTTT.

V is TRBV7-9 and J is TRBJ1-4; a weak D match, TRBD1 (5 bases). CDR3 length: 15 amino acids. Between the trimmed V and J ends, which lost 4 bases and 6 bases, there was a span of 15 bases. Germline CDR1 reads SEHNR; CDR2 reads FQNEAQ (reference sequence). DNA for the CDR3: TGTGCCAGCAGCTCGGTCGGGACTCGGGATGAAAAACTGTTTTTT. Its protein is CASSSVGTRDEKLFF.

The genes are TRBV14 and TRBJ1-2; 7 bases are shared with TRBD1. CDR3 length: 14 residues. The ends lost 4 bases at V and 3 bases at J; junction bases unmatched: 5. CDR1 and CDR2 from the germline V gene are SGHDN and FVKESK. The CDR3 spells CASSRDREDYGYTF. The CDR3 DNA sequence: TGTGCCAGCAGCCGAGACAGGGAGGACTATGGCTACACCTTC.

The chain joins TRBV29-1 to TRBJ2-1, with no clear D. The CDR3 loop spans 11 amino acids. Between the trimmed V and J ends, which lost 0 bases and 8 bases, there was a span of 5 bases. Looked up from germline, CDR1 is SQVTM and CDR2 is ANQGSEA. In DNA, the CDR3 is TGCAGCGTTGAAGATCGAGATGAGCAGTTCTTC. Translating it yields CSVEDRDEQFF.

V is TRBV6-5 and J is TRBJ2-7; D remains ambiguous. The germline V gene encodes CDR1 MNHEY and CDR2 SVGAGI. The CDR3 sequence is 13 residues long. V was shortened by 3 bases and J by 3 bases, with 9 bases between the two germline ends. The CDR3 region has the DNA TGTGCCAGCAGTTATGGGCTTCACTACGAGCAGTACTTC. Translated: CASSYGLHYEQYF.

The chain is built from TRBV15 and TRBJ2-1; 11 bases map to TRBD2. Trimming removed 6 bases from V and 6 bases from J; junction bases left unmatched: 1. Looked up from germline, CDR1 is LNHNV and CDR2 is YYDKDF (reference sequence). The CDR3 extends over 13 amino acids. The CDR3 here is CATRLAGGNEQFF. The CDR3 DNA follows: TGTGCCACCAGGCTAGCGGGGGGCAATGAGCAGTTCTTC.

This chain connects TRBV10-3 to TRBJ1-1; D might be TRBD1 (5 bases). The CDR3 covers 13 residues. V was trimmed by 5 bases and J by 1 base, leaving 8 bases between them. Germline V gene lookup returns CDR1 ENHRY and CDR2 SYGVKD. The CDR3 DNA reads as TGTGCCATCAGTCTAGACAGGAACACTGAAGCTTTCTTT. It codes for CAISLDRNTEAFF.

This rearrangement joins TRBV4-1 to TRBJ2-1; 13 nucleotides align to TRBD2. Germline lookup yields CDR1 MGHRA and CDR2 YSYEKL. The junction had 4 bases not matched to a gene; V was cut back by 3 bases and J by 8 bases. This CDR3 is built from 15 residues. The CDR3 is CASSHPGLAGYEQFF. The CDR3 nucleotides read TGCGCCAGCAGCCATCCGGGACTAGCGGGGTATGAGCAGTTCTTC.

This sequence joins TRBV9 and TRBJ1-2, with D hard to call. The length of the CDR3 is 17 residues. With 0 bases removed from V and 8 bases from J, the gap between germline ends came to 23 bases. Germline CDR1 and CDR2: SGDLS and YYNGEE. CDR3 loop: CASSVGGGTQPMGGYTF. The CDR3 coding sequence is TGTGCCAGCAGCGTAGGGGGAGGAACCCAACCTATGGGGGGCTACACCTTC.

To note about this clone: Other DNA sequences within the sample encode an identical CDR3. This sequence joins TRBV6-4 and TRBJ2-1, with TRBD2 matching over 11 bases. From germline, CDR1 is MRHNA and CDR2 SNTAGT. The trim removed 6 bases at V and 4 bases at J, leaving 2 bases unmatched. The CDR3 spans 14 residues. The CDR3 here is CASSRLAGYNEQFF. CDR3 bases: TGTGCCAGCAGCAGACTAGCGGGGTACAATGAGCAGTTCTTC.

V gene TRBV27 combines with J gene TRBJ2-5; 7 bases agree with TRBD1. Germline assignment: CDR1 MNHEY and CDR2 SMNVEV (reference sequence). The CDR3 consists of 17 residues. J lost 1 base, V lost 2 bases, and 10 bases had no gene match. The CDR3 protein is CASSLRVGGEAQETQYF. DNA of the CDR3: TGTGCCAGCAGTTTAAGGGTAGGGGGCGAGGCCCAAGAGACCCAGTACTTC.

The rearrangement uses TRBV27 and TRBJ1-5; 7 nucleotides line up with TRBD1. The germline CDR1 and CDR2 sequences are MNHEY and SMNVEV (reference sequence). The ends lost 4 bases at V and 6 bases at J; junction bases unmatched: 6. The CDR3 sequence is 14 residues long. The chain's CDR3 is CASSSKQGSQPQHF. The CDR3 DNA follows: TGTGCCAGCAGTTCTAAACAGGGGTCTCAGCCCCAGCATTTT.

The rearrangement links TRBV20-1 to TRBJ1-2; D is ambiguous. The CDR3 consists of 14 residues. Germline CDR1 reads DFQATT; CDR2 reads SNEGSKA (reference sequence). V was trimmed by 3 bases and J by 5 bases, leaving 16 bases between them. For the CDR3, the DNA is TGCAGTGCTAGTATGAGGAGGGCAGTTTATGGCTACACCTTC. This gives the protein CSASMRRAVYGYTF.

The rearrangement uses TRBV7-3 and TRBJ2-3, with TRBD1 as a possible D gene (6 bases). V was clipped by 5 bases and J by 1 base, with 13 bases between them. The CDR3 is 15 amino acids. Germline CDR1 is SGHTA and CDR2 is FQGTGA. For the CDR3, the DNA is TGTGCCAGCAGCCCAAAGACAGGCGGCACAGATACGCAGTATTTT. Amino acids: CASSPKTGGTDTQYF.

The chain recombines TRBV7-9 with TRBJ1-4, with 10 bases lining up with TRBD1. This CDR3 contains 16 residues. The junction had 4 bases not matched to a gene; V was cut back by 5 bases and J by 1 base. Germline V CDR1 and CDR2: SEHNR, FQNEAQ (reference sequence). This CDR3 reads CASSPRTGGTNEKLFF. CDR3 DNA sequence: TGTGCCAGCAGCCCTCGGACAGGGGGAACTAATGAAAAACTGTTTTTT.